Below, 32 T cell receptor beta chains from the same sample are listed, as sequenced in a study of cytomegalovirus exposure and HLA in healthy donors. Researchers ran the PCR with 60 Vbeta and 13 Jbeta primers. TCRdb's table, derived via immunoSEQ multiplex PCR, lists solely in-frame clones and lacks some. The top ten clones hold roughly 2% of a sample with under 200,000 clones, 80% to 85% of them seen once. Material for sequencing was PBMCs. The origin of the receptors is a woman younger than 30 in good health and CMV-seropositive.

The CDR3 loop is CASNPTYSNQPQHF. For the CDR3, the DNA is TGTGCCAGCAACCCTACTTATAGCAATCAGCCCCAGCATTTT. The chain links TRBV28 to TRBJ1-5; unclear D gene. The CDR3 extends over 14 amino acids. From germline, CDR1 is MDHEN and CDR2 SYDVKM. Between the trimmed V and J ends, which lost 7 bases and 0 bases, there was a span of 10 bases.

The CDR3 sequence is CASSHRTGRGEQYV. The CDR3 nucleotides are TGTGCCAGCAGTCACAGGACAGGGAGGGGGGAGCAGTACGTC. V is TRBV6-6 and J is TRBJ2-7; the D gene is possibly TRBD1 (8 bases). CDR1 is MNHNY, CDR2 SVGAGI, per germline (reference sequence). The CDR3 has 14 residues. Trimming left V 5 bases short and J 7 bases short, with 18 bases between.

The chain is built from TRBV7-3 and TRBJ1-6; D perhaps matches TRBD1 (5 bases). The germline CDR1 and CDR2 sequences are SGHTA and FQGTGA. The CDR3 is made up of 14 amino acids. V lost 2 bases to trimming and J lost 7 bases, with 9 bases between them. The CDR3 DNA reads as TGTGCCAGCAGCTTACAGGGTGGGAATTCACCCCTCCACTTT. This codes for CASSLQGGNSPLHF.

This chain links TRBV5-1 with TRBJ1-4; the match to TRBD1 covers 8 bases. The germline V gene encodes CDR1 SGHRS and CDR2 YFSETQ. CDR3 length: 14 amino acids. The V segment lost 2 bases and the J segment 7 bases; nucleotides outside the gene matches: 4. The CDR3 region has the DNA TGCGCCAGCAGCTTACAGGGGGGAAGTGAAAAACTGTTTTTT. Its translation is CASSLQGGSEKLFF. The full variable domain, with the rest looked up from reference TRBV5-1 and TRBJ1-4, is KAGVTQTPRYLIKTRGQQVTLSCSPISGHRSVSWYQQTPGQGLQFLFEYFSETQRNKGNFPGRFSGRQFSNSRSEMNVSTLELGDSALYLCASSLQGGSEKLFFGSGTQLSVL.

V gene TRBV5-1 combines with J gene TRBJ1-6; 10 bases are shared with TRBD1. The junction had 14 bases not matched to a gene; V was cut back by 6 bases and J by 14 bases. The CDR3 has 15 residues. Germline loops: CDR1 SGHRS, CDR2 YFSETQ. The CDR3 coding sequence is TGCGCCAGCATGCCGACAGGGGGCGACATAGGGGCCCTCCACTTT. Its translation: CASMPTGGDIGALHF.

The chain couples TRBV4-1 to TRBJ2-3, with D perhaps TRBD2 (6 bases). V was pared by 0 bases and J by 3 bases, with 7 bases between. Germline V lookup: CDR1 MGHRA, CDR2 YSYEKL. The CDR3 has 14 amino acids. The CDR3 nucleotides read TGCGCCAGCAGCCAAGAGCGGGGAACAGATACGCAGTATTTT. Translated, it gives CASSQERGTDTQYF.

The J gene is TRBJ1-2, the V gene TRBV7-2, with 8 bases aligning to TRBD1. In germline, CDR1 is SGHTA, CDR2 FQGNSA. The CDR3 is 16 residues long. With 5 bases clipped from V and 4 bases from J, the junction kept 12 bases outside the gene matches. CDR3 coding DNA: TGTGCCAGCAGCCCCGGACAGGGCGGTGATGGCTATGGCTACACCTTC. Amino acid sequence: CASSPGQGGDGYGYTF.

The chain joins TRBV19 to TRBJ1-1; D is undetermined. In germline, CDR1 is LNHDA, CDR2 SQIVND (reference sequence). This CDR3 contains 13 residues. Trimming stripped 5 bases from V and 3 bases from J, with 10 bases between. The DNA for the CDR3 is TGTGCCAGTAGTCCGGGAGGATACACTGAAGCTTTCTTT. Translated, it gives CASSPGGYTEAFF.

V gene TRBV9 combines with J gene TRBJ2-3, with D tentatively TRBD2 (6 bases). Trimming cost V 0 bases and J 2 bases, with 7 bases left between them. This CDR3 has 14 residues. Germline V CDR1 and CDR2: SGDLS, YYNGEE. This chain's CDR3 is CASSVAGVTDTQYF. In DNA, the CDR3 is TGTGCCAGCAGCGTAGCGGGGGTCACAGATACGCAGTATTTT.

The V call is TRBV29-1, the J call TRBJ2-7, with a tentative D call TRBD1 (6 bases). CDR1 is SQVTM and CDR2 is ANQGSEA in the germline V gene. This CDR3 has 15 residues. V lost 5 bases, J lost 0 bases, and 17 bases lay in between. CDR3: CSVQPSGQSSYEQYF. In nucleotides, the CDR3 is TGCAGCGTTCAACCCTCCGGACAGAGCTCCTACGAGCAGTACTTC.

The chain carries TRBV28 and TRBJ2-7; possibly TRBD2 for D (7 bases). Trimming left V 10 bases short and J 2 bases short, with 18 bases between. This CDR3 comprises 14 residues. Germline-derived CDR1 and CDR2 are MDHEN and SYDVKM. The CDR3 spells CATEWEGGAYEQYF. The CDR3 nucleotides are TGTGCCACCGAGTGGGAGGGGGGGGCCTACGAGCAGTACTTC.

This sequence joins TRBV11-3 and TRBJ2-1; D gene uncertain. V gave up 1 base and J gave up 4 bases, with 5 bases separating them. The CDR3 runs 13 residues. Germline V gene lookup returns CDR1 SGHNT and CDR2 YENEEA. The CDR3, as DNA: TGTGCCAGCAGCTTAGGTCCGTACAATGAGCAGTTCTTC. Protein product: CASSLGPYNEQFF.

The CDR3 bases are TGCGCCAGCAGCTTGGTTGGGGGGATAGGGGATTCACCCCTCCACTTT. Its translation is CASSLVGGIGDSPLHF. The chain links TRBV5-1 to TRBJ1-6; D perhaps matches TRBD1 (5 bases). Trimming took off 0 bases at V and 8 bases at J, with 15 bases between the two ends. The CDR3 is 16 amino acids. Germline V gene data show CDR1 as SGHRS and CDR2 as YFSETQ.

Only one count was recorded for this clone. The chain couples TRBV7-2 to TRBJ2-1; 10 bases map to TRBD1. Germline loops: CDR1 SGHTA, CDR2 FQGNSA. The CDR3 is 15 residues long. V gave up 6 bases and J gave up 3 bases; unmatched junction bases: 5. Here the CDR3 reads CASRSRTGGYNEQFF. Here the CDR3 DNA reads TGTGCCAGCAGATCACGGACAGGGGGCTACAATGAGCAGTTCTTC.

The chain joins TRBV5-1 to TRBJ2-2; no clear D. Trimming cost V 4 bases and J 0 bases, with 4 bases left between them. This CDR3 region has 13 residues. Germline lookup yields CDR1 SGHRS and CDR2 YFSETQ. This CDR3 is CASSAANTGELFF. The CDR3 DNA reads TGCGCCAGCAGCGCAGCGAACACCGGGGAGCTGTTTTTT.

The chain combines TRBV10-3 with TRBJ1-3; 10 bases match TRBD1. The CDR3 consists of 15 residues. The germline V gene encodes CDR1 ENHRY and CDR2 SYGVKD. V dropped 5 bases and J dropped 4; count of bases not matched to a gene: 5. The CDR3 sequence is CAISFGQGEGNTIYF. The CDR3 coding sequence is TGTGCCATCAGTTTCGGACAGGGGGAAGGAAACACCATATATTTT.

This clone was picked up one time. The chain couples TRBV6-4 to TRBJ2-2; maybe TRBD2 (5 bases). CDR1 MRHNA and CDR2 SNTAGT come from the germline V gene. The CDR3 covers 15 residues. Trimming removed 0 bases at V and 0 bases at J, with 5 bases between. CDR3 in DNA: TGTGCCAGCAGTGACTCGAGGGCGAACACCGGGGAGCTGTTTTTT. Its protein product is CASSDSRANTGELFF.

V usage is TRBV28 and J usage is TRBJ1-6; D not resolved. CDR3 size: 15 residues. Trimming pared 2 bases from V and 7 bases from J, leaving 12 bases between. The germline CDR1 and CDR2 sequences are MDHEN and SYDVKM. CDR3 nucleotides: TGTGCCAGCAGTTTAAATCGGGGTCGCAATTCACCCCTCCACTTT. Translating it yields CASSLNRGRNSPLHF.

The CDR3 nucleotides read TGTGCCAGTAGTACCCGCGGGGAGACCCAGTACTTC. It yields the protein CASSTRGETQYF. The chain recombines TRBV19 with TRBJ2-5, with D possibly being TRBD2 (5 bases). CDR1 is LNHDA, CDR2 SQIVND, per germline (reference sequence). The CDR3 covers 12 residues. V shed 4 bases and J shed 5 bases, with 8 bases lying between them.

This clone was seen a handful of times. The V call is TRBV28, the J call TRBJ2-2; 9 bases align to TRBD1. Germline V gene data show CDR1 as MDHEN and CDR2 as SYDVKM. This CDR3 contains 17 residues. Trimming cost V 3 bases and J 7 bases; bases outside gene matches: 12. CDR3 residues: CASSFWGSNRGLGELFF. CDR3 DNA: TGTGCCAGCAGTTTCTGGGGTTCTAACAGGGGGCTCGGGGAGCTGTTTTTT.

The sample holds a few counts of this clone. This rearrangement joins TRBV29-1 to TRBJ2-2; tentatively, D is TRBD1 (5 bases). With 3 bases removed from V and 1 base from J, the gap between germline ends came to 6 bases. Germline CDR1 SQVTM, CDR2 ANQGSEA. The CDR3 totals 13 residues. In DNA, the CDR3 is TGCAGCGTTGACAGGGAGAACACCGGGGAGCTGTTTTTT. Protein product: CSVDRENTGELFF.

V usage is TRBV25-1 and J usage is TRBJ2-2, with 8 bases fitting TRBD2. The CDR3 spans 15 residues. The V segment lost 4 bases and the J segment 8 bases; nucleotides outside the gene matches: 9. Germline V gene lookup returns CDR1 MGHDK and CDR2 SYGVNS. The chain's CDR3 is CASSGAGVITGELFF. The CDR3 DNA reads as TGTGCCAGCAGTGGAGCGGGGGTGATTACGGGGGAGCTGTTTTTT.

A note on this clone: At one of its ends the junction is not consistent with the germline gene, which may arise from a read error. This chain links TRBV5-7 with TRBJ1-2, with TRBD1 as a possible D gene (5 bases). TRBV5-7 is reported as an ORF; its role is uncertain. This CDR3 has 12 amino acids. CDR3: CASSLARDGYAF. DNA of the CDR3: TGTGCCAGCAGCTTGGCCAGGGATGGCTACGCCTTC.

The chain recombines TRBV7-2 with TRBJ2-2; D is unresolved. Germline-derived CDR1 and CDR2 are SGHTA and FQGNSA. The V gene lost 2 bases and the J gene lost 8 bases, with 9 bases spanning the gap. The CDR3 runs to 13 residues. In nucleotides, the CDR3 is TGTGCCAGCAGCTTACCCCCGGTGGGGGAGCTGTTTTTT. Translation gives CASSLPPVGELFF.

The genes are TRBV4-1 and TRBJ1-1; D perhaps matches TRBD1 (6 bases). V lost 8 bases to trimming and J lost 5 bases, with 15 bases between them. Germline V gene sequence: CDR1 MGHRA, CDR2 YSYEKL. The CDR3 runs 13 residues. The DNA of the CDR3 is TGCGCCAGCTGCTTCGACAGGAAGACTGAAGCTTTCTTT. This sequence encodes CASCFDRKTEAFF.

The rearrangement uses TRBV9 and TRBJ1-6; TRBD1 matches 7 bases. Germline CDR1 is SGDLS and CDR2 is YYNGEE. The CDR3 runs to 16 residues. Trimming took 3 bases from V and 1 from J; bases not matched to a gene: 4. CDR3 region: CASSAEGASYNSPLHF. In DNA, the CDR3 is TGTGCCAGCAGCGCTGAGGGGGCGTCCTATAATTCACCCCTCCACTTT.

The chain recombines TRBV6-5 with TRBJ2-3, with unresolved D. Germline lookup yields CDR1 MNHEY and CDR2 SVGAGI. The CDR3 sequence is 14 residues long. The V gene lost 9 bases and the J gene lost 6 bases, with 19 bases spanning the gap. The CDR3 loop is CASGRSLRSDTQYF. For the CDR3, the DNA is TGTGCCAGTGGGCGAAGTTTGCGTTCGGATACGCAGTATTTT.

This rearrangement joins TRBV11-2 to TRBJ1-1, with D unresolved. There are 13 residues in the CDR3. Trimming took off 2 bases at V and 1 base at J, with 5 bases between the two ends. Per germline, CDR1 SGHAT and CDR2 FQNNGV. CDR3 sequence (DNA): TGTGCCAGCAGCTTATCTACGAACACTGAAGCTTTCTTT. This gives the protein CASSLSTNTEAFF.

The J gene is TRBJ1-1, the V gene TRBV7-9, with 8 bases identical to TRBD1. V dropped 5 bases and J dropped 1; count of bases not matched to a gene: 6. CDR1 and CDR2 (germline): SEHNR, FQNEAQ (reference sequence). The CDR3 extends over 15 amino acids. The CDR3: CASSTGQVENTEAFF. DNA for the CDR3: TGTGCCAGCAGCACGGGACAGGTAGAGAACACTGAAGCTTTCTTT.

V usage is TRBV6-6 and J usage is TRBJ1-1; possible D gene TRBD1, 5 bases. The V gene lost 4 bases and the J gene lost 3 bases, with 18 bases spanning the gap. There are 16 residues in the CDR3. Germline V lookup: CDR1 MNHNY, CDR2 SVGAGI (reference sequence). CDR3 DNA: TGTGCCAGCAGTTCCACGATGGGGGGACGGGACACTGAAGCTTTCTTT. Translated, it gives CASSSTMGGRDTEAFF.

The chain recombines TRBV21-1 with TRBJ2-5; the table's D call of TRBD2 was not tested on the DNA. TRBV21-1 has pseudogene status. The CDR3 consists of 14 residues. For the CDR3, the DNA is TGTGCCAGCAGTCGCCCGGGACTAGATGAGACCCAGTACTTC. Amino acids: CASSRPGLDETQYF.

The chain couples TRBV28 to TRBJ1-4; 8 bases fit TRBD1. CDR3 length equals 16 residues. The V segment lost 1 base and the J segment 7 bases; nucleotides outside the gene matches: 8. Per the germline V gene, CDR1 is MDHEN and CDR2 is SYDVKM. The CDR3 sequence is CASSLSGQGRGEKLFF. The DNA of the CDR3 is TGTGCCAGCAGTTTATCCGGACAGGGTAGGGGTGAAAAACTGTTTTTT.